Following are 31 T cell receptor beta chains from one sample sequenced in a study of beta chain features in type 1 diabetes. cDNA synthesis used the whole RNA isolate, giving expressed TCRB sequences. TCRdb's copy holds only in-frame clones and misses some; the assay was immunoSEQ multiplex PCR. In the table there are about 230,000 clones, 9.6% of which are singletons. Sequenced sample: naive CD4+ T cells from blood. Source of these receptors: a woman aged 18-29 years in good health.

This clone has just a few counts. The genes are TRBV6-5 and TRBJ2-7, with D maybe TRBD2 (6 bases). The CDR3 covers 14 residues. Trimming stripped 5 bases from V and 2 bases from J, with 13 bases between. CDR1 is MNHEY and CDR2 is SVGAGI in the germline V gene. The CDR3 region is CASSEVAVAYEQYF. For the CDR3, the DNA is TGTGCCAGCAGTGAAGTAGCGGTGGCCTACGAGCAGTACTTC.

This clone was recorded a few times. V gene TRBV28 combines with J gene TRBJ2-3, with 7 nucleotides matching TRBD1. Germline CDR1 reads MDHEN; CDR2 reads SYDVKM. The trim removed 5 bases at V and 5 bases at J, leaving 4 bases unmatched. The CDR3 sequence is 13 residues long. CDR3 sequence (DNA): TGTGCCAGCAGTACAGGGGCGGTAGATACGCAGTATTTT. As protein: CASSTGAVDTQYF.

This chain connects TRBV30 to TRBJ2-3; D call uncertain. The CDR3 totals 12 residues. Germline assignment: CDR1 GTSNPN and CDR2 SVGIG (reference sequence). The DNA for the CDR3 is TGTGCTGCTGCTCGAAGCGCAGATACGCAGTATTTT. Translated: CAAARSADTQYF.

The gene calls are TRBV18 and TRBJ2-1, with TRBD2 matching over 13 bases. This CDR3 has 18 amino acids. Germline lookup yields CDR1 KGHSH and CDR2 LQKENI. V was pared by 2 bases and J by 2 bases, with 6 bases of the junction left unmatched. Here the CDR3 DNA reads TGTGCCAGCTCACCATTACCGACTAGCGGGAGGACCTACAATGAGCAGTTCTTC. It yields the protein CASSPLPTSGRTYNEQFF.

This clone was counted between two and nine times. The CDR3 coding sequence is TGTGCCAGCAGTTACGCAGGGGCCCTCAATCAGCCCCAGCATTTT. It is translated as CASSYAGALNQPQHF. This chain connects TRBV6-6 to TRBJ1-5; D might be TRBD1 (6 bases). Germline CDR1 is MNHNY and CDR2 is SVGAGI (reference sequence). V lost 2 bases to trimming and J lost 3 bases, with 11 bases between them. This CDR3 is built from 15 residues.

CDR3 sequence (DNA): TGCGCCAGCAGCCAAGATCGAGGGAGCTCCACCATAGATACGCAGTATTTT. This codes for CASSQDRGSSTIDTQYF. The chain has TRBV4-1 and TRBJ2-3; D is perhaps TRBD2 (5 bases). This CDR3 region has 17 residues. The V end was cut by 0 bases, the J end by 5 bases, with 18 bases between. Germline loops: CDR1 MGHRA, CDR2 YSYEKL.

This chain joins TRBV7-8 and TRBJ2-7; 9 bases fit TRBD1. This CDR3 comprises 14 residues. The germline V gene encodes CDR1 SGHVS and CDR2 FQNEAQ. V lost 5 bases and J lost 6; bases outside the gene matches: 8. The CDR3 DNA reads TGTGCCAGCAGCCAGTTGGACAGGGGCTCCGAGCAGTACTTC. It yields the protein CASSQLDRGSEQYF. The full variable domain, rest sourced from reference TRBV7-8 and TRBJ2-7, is GAGVSQSPRYKVAKRGQDVALRCDPISGHVSLFWYQQALGQGPEFLTYFQNEAQLDKSGLPSDRFFAERPEGSVSTLKIQRTQQEDSAVYLCASSQLDRGSEQYFGPGTRLTVT.

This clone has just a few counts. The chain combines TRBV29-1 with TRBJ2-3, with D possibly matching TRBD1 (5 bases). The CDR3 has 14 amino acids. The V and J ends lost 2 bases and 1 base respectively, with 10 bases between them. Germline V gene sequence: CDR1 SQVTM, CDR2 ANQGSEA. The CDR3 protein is CSVEQGWGTDTQYF. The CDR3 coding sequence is TGCAGCGTTGAACAGGGATGGGGCACAGATACGCAGTATTTT.

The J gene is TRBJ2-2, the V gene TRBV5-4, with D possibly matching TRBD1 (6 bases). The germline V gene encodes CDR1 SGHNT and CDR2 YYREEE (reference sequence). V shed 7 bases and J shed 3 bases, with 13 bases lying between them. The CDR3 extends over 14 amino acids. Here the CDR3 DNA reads TGTGCCAGCGGCTACAGGGCCGACACCGGGGAGCTGTTTTTT. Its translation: CASGYRADTGELFF.

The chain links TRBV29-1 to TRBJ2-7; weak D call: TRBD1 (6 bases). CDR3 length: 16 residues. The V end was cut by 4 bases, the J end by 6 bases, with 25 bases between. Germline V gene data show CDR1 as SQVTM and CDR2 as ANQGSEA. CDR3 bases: TGCAGCGTTGCCGGGACACCCACTTCCCGGCCGGTCGAGCAGTACTTC. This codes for CSVAGTPTSRPVEQYF.

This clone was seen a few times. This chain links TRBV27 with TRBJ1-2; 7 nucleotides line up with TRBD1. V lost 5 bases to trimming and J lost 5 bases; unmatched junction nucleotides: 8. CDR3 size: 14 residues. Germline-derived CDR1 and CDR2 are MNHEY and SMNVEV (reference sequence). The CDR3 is CASSTLDRTYGYTF. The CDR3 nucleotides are TGTGCCAGCAGTACCCTGGACAGGACGTATGGCTACACCTTC.

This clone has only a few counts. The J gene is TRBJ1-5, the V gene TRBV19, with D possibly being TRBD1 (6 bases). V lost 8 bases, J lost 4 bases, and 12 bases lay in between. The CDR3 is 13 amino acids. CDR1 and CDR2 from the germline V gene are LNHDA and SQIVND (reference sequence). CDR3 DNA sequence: TGTGCCAGTGGGGTAACAGGGAATCAGCCCCAGCATTTT. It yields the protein CASGVTGNQPQHF.

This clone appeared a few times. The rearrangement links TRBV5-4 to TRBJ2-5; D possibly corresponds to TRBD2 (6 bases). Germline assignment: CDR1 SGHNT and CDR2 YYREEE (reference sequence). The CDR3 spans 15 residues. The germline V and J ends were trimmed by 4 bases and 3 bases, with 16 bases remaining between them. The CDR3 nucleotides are TGTGCCAGCAGCCTCGGAGGGAGTACCAAAGAGACCCAGTACTTC. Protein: CASSLGGSTKETQYF.

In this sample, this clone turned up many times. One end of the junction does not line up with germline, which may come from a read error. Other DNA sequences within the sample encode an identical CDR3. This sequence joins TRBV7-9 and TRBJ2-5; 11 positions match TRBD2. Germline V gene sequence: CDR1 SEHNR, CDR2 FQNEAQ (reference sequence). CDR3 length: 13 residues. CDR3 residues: CASSLAGGETQYF. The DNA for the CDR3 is TGTGCCAGCAGTTTAGCGGGAGGGGAGACCCAGTACTTC.

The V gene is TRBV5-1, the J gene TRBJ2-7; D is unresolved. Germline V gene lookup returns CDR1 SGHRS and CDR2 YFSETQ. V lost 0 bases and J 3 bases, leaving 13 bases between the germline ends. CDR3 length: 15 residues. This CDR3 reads CASSLGTRFDYEQYF. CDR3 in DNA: TGCGCCAGCAGCTTGGGAACGAGGTTCGACTACGAGCAGTACTTC.

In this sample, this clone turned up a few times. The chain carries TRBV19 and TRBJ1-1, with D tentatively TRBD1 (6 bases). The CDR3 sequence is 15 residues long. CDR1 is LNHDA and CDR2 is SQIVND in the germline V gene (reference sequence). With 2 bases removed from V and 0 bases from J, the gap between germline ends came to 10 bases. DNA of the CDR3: TGTGCCAGTAGTATAAGGGACACTCTGAACACTGAAGCTTTCTTT. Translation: CASSIRDTLNTEAFF.

The CDR3 here is CASSVAWQQETQYF. CDR3 coding DNA: TGTGCCAGCAGCGTAGCTTGGCAGCAAGAGACCCAGTACTTC. This chain connects TRBV9 to TRBJ2-5, with D uncertain. The CDR3 is made up of 14 amino acids. CDR1 SGDLS and CDR2 YYNGEE come from the germline V gene. With 0 bases removed from V and 2 bases from J, the gap between germline ends came to 8 bases.

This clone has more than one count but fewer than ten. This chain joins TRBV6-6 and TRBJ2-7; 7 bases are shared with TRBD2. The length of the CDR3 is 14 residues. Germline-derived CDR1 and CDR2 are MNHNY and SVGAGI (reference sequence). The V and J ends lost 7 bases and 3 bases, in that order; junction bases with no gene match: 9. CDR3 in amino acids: CASTKGGSIYEQYF. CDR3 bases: TGTGCCAGCACCAAGGGAGGGAGTATCTACGAGCAGTACTTC.

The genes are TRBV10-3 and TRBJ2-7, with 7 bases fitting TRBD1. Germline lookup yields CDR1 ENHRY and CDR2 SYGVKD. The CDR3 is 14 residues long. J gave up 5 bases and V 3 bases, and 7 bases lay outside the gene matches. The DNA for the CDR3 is TGTGCCATCAGTGATCTTCGACAGGGTAACGAGCAGTACTTC. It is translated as CAISDLRQGNEQYF.

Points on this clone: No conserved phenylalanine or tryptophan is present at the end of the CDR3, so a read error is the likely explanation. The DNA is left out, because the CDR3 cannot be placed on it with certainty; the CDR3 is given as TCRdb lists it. CDR3 region: CASSFAGTGVFI. This chain uses TRBV5-6 with TRBJ2-7; TRBD1, as called in the table, went unchecked against the DNA. Germline loops: CDR1 SGHDT, CDR2 YYEEEE. Ends included, the CDR3 has 12 residues.

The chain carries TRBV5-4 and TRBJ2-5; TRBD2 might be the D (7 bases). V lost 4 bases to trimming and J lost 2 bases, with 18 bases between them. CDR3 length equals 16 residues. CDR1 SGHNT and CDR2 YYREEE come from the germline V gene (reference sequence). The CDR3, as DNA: TGTGCCAGCAGCCCCCCGGGGGGCGCCCAACAAGAGACCCAGTACTTC. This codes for CASSPPGGAQQETQYF.

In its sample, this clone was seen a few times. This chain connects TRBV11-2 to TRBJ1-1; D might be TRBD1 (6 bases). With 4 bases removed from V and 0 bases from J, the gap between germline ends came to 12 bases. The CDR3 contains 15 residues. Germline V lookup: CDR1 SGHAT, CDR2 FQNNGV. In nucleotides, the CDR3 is TGTGCCAGCAGCTACATCAGGGGCATGAACACTGAAGCTTTCTTT. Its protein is CASSYIRGMNTEAFF.

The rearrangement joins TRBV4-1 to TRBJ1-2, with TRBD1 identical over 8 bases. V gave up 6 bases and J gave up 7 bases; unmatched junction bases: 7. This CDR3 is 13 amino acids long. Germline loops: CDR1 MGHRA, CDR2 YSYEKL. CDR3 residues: CASRLQGEGGYTF. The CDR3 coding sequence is TGCGCCAGCAGACTACAGGGGGAGGGTGGCTACACCTTC.

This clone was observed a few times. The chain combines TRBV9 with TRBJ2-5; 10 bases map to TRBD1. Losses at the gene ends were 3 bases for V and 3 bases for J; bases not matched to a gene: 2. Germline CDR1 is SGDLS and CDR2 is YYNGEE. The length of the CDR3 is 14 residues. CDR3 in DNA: TGTGCCAGCAGCGCAGGGACAGGGGAAGAGACCCAGTACTTC. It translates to CASSAGTGEETQYF. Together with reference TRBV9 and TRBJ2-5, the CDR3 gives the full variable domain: DSGVTQTPKHLITATGQRVTLRCSPRSGDLSVYWYQQSLDQGLQFLIQYYNGEERAKGNILERFSAQQFPDLHSELNLSSLELGDSALYFCASSAGTGEETQYFGPGTRLLVL.

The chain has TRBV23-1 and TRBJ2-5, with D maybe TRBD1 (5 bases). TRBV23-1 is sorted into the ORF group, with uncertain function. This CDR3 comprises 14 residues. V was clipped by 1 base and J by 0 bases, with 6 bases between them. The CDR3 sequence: CASSQWGHQETQYF. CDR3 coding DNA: TGCGCCAGCAGTCAATGGGGCCACCAAGAGACCCAGTACTTC.

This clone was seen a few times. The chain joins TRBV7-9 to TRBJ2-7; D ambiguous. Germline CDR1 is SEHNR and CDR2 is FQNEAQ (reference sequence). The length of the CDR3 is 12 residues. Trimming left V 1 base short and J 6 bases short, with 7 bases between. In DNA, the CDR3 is TGTGCCAGCAGCTTAGACAGTCTCGAGCAGTACTTC. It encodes CASSLDSLEQYF.

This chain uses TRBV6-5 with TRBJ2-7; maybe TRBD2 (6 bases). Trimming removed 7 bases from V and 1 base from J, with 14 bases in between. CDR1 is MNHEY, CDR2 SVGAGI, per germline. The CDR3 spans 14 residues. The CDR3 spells CASKRGILSYEQYF. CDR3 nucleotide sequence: TGTGCCAGCAAGCGCGGGATTCTTTCCTACGAGCAGTACTTC.

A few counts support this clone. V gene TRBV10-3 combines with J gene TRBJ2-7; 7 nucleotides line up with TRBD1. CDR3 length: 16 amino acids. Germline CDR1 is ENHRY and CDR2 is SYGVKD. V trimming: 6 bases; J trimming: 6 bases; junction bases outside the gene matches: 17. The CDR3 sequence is CAIRGTGTEPTGEQYF. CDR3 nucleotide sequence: TGTGCCATCAGGGGGACCGGGACAGAGCCCACTGGCGAGCAGTACTTC.

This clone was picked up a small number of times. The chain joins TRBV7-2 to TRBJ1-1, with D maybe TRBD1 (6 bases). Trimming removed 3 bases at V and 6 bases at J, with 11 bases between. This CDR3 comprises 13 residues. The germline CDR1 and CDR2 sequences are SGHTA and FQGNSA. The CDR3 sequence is CASSFQGLAEAFF. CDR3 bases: TGTGCCAGCAGCTTTCAGGGGCTCGCTGAAGCTTTCTTT.

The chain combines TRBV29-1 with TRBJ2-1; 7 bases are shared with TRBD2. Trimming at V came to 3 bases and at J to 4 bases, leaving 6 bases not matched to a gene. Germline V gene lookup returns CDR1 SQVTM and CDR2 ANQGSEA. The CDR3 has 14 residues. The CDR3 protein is CSVDRPSGYNEQFF. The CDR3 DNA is TGCAGCGTTGATAGGCCTAGCGGATACAATGAGCAGTTCTTC.

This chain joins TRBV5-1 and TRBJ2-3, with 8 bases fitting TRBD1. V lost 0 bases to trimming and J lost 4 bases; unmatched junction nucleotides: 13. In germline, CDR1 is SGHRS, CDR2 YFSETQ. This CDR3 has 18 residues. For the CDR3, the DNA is TGCGCCAGCAGCTTGGCGACAGGGGTGCGCCAGGGCGCAGATACGCAGTATTTT. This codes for CASSLATGVRQGADTQYF.